This TCR beta chain was recovered during a study of T cells in Graves' hyperthyroidism and ophthalmopathy. Study conclusions and caveats: Ophthalmopathy was predicted by the model a median of roughly 6.7 months ahead of onset.

At least 3 on the Clinical Activity Score was recorded for ophthalmopathy patients, who also had NOSPECS grade at least 4 and duration under 3 months. PBMCs were collected from an approximately 10 ml volume of fresh peripheral blood. The germline gives CDR1 SGHKS, CDR2 YYEKEE (reference sequence). Losses at the gene ends were 4 bases for V and 3 bases for J; bases not matched to a gene: 2. The CDR3 is made up of 14 amino acids. The CDR3 regions of TCR beta were amplified from RNA transcripts. The study used the HTBI primer set for a first-round RT-PCR of the TCR CDR3. One entry per CDR3 protein, called by TCRdb with MiXCR from the multiplex PCR reads. The table has 350,000 to 400,000 distinct CDR3 sequences, about 18% seen once. This clonotype was observed at least ten times. Antigen unknown.

Material: blood. The receptor was isolated from a man aged 18 to 29 with Graves' ophthalmopathy. The V call is TRBV5-5, the J call TRBJ2-2; the match to TRBD1 covers 8 bases. The CDR3 spells CASSLDRDTGELFF. For the CDR3, the DNA is TGTGCCAGCAGCCTGGACAGGGACACCGGGGAGCTGTTTTTT.